This T cell receptor (beta chain) appears in the sequencing data of a study of T-cell memory formation after mild COVID-19. Whole-study results and caveats: Within pre-infection memory, some responding clones were found, suggesting cross-reactive memory joined. A balance of CD4 and CD8 characterized clones contracting day 15 to 85, whereas later expanders leaned CD4+.

This clonotype has just a few counts. Its specificity is unknown. Libraries for TCRalpha and TCRbeta carried sample barcodes and unique molecular identifiers via 5'RACE. MiXCR, applied by TCRdb to the 5' RACE reads, yields one record per CDR3 protein. This sample carries fewer than 250,000 distinct CDR3 sequences, 10% to 13% of them seen once, and the ten largest clones take under 3.5%. The CDR3 covers 14 residues. With 1 base removed from V and 0 bases from J, the gap between germline ends came to 7 bases. From germline, CDR1 is DFQATT and CDR2 SNEGSKA (reference sequence). The receptor's source is a man between 18 and 29 years old who had mild COVID-19 (a few samples of this study predate the infection). Cell type and time point are not known. Sequenced: PBMCs or a T cell subset sorted from them (not recorded which). V usage is TRBV20-1 and J usage is TRBJ2-1; D gene uncertain. The CDR3 loop is CSARGASSYNEQFF. CDR3 sequence (DNA): TGCAGTGCTAGAGGGGCGAGCTCCTACAATGAGCAGTTCTTC.